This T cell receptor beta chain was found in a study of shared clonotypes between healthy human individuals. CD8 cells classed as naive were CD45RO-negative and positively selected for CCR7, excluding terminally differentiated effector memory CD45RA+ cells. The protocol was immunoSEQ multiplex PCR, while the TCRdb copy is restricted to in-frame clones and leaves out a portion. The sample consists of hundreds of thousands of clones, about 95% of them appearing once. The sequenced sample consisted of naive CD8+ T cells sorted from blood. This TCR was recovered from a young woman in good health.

CDR3 sequence: CASSLGSGPVNEQFF. The CDR3 DNA reads TGTGCCAGCAGCTTAGGGTCTGGGCCGGTAAATGAGCAGTTCTTC. The genes are TRBV7-9 and TRBJ2-1; D ambiguous. The CDR3 sequence is 15 residues long. Germline lookup yields CDR1 SEHNR and CDR2 FQNEAQ (reference sequence). The V end was cut by 1 base, the J end by 7 bases, with 14 bases between. The full variable domain, completed using reference TRBV7-9 and TRBJ2-1, is DTGVSQNPRHKITKRGQNVTFRCDPISEHNRLYWYRQTLGQGPEFLTYFQNEAQLEKSRLLSDRFSAERPKGSFSTLEIQRTEQGDSAMYLCASSLGSGPVNEQFFGPGTRLTVL.